This T cell receptor beta chain stems from a study of cytomegalovirus exposure and HLA in healthy donors (dated by TCRdb to about 2017). Some background on the complete study: In an earlier analysis of 587 of the donors, around 300 Gb of sequence data and 90 million to 120 million unique TCR beta sequences from approximately 180 million T cells were reported. An early release covering over 500 HLA-typed donors comprised roughly 300 gigabases of sequencing data and roughly 85 million unique TCR sequences. Of the roughly 400 genotyped donors, 65% to 90% were placed in the genetic ancestry cluster associated with self-reported Caucasian donors. The study aimed to test whether signatures of past pathogen exposure could be identified by cataloging public T cell receptors. The study used immunosequencing to profile the T cell repertoires of approximately 650 subjects and linked those repertoires to cytomegalovirus serostatus. Besides the first cohort of around 670 subjects, a separate validation cohort made up of 120 different subjects was used. The study combined high-throughput TCR immunosequencing, statistical association of individual TCRs with disease status, and machine learning to predict cytomegalovirus infection status. A later analysis re-analyzed previously published TCR beta repertoires from approximately 700 donors and added high-resolution HLA genotyping to study TCR occurrence patterns. Rather than drawing on any new phenotypic data, the later analysis identified candidate immune exposures from TCR beta sequences and the way those sequences occurred across donors. In an earlier analysis of 587 of the donors, high-throughput TCR beta sequencing was used to judge whether each TCR beta V gene segment behaved as functional or pseudogenic. Donor age, sex, ethnicity and CMV serostatus were collected together with the repertoire data. A later genetic analysis used genome-wide SNP genotypes for about three fifths of the 666 donors, treating that subset as a discovery cohort. All discovery cohort repertoires had been generated on a single sequencing platform. HLA typing included class I and class II loci at four-digit resolution. Typing coverage varied by locus: about 620-630 donors for A, B, C, DRB1 and DQB1; 500 to 550 for DQA1; nearly 610 for DPA1; about 450 for DPB1. Because of strong linkage in the cohort, five DR-DQ haplotypes were treated as single units for association and clustering. On average, around 230,000 unique TCR beta nucleotide sequences were sequenced per donor among 398 genotyped donors of the cohort, with approximately 18% of those sequences being non-productive.

The cohort comprised fewer than 700 healthy bone marrow donors. Cohort members were all nominally healthy when sampled, although unrecorded immune exposures were likely present. The donor was CMV seronegative and was included in the group of about 400 seronegative cohort members. A peripheral blood sample was collected from each donor, and TCR beta sequencing was performed on peripheral blood mononuclear cells. The Qiagen DNeasy Blood Extraction Kit was used to extract genomic DNA from the blood cell samples. Regarding this clone: Its antigen remains undetermined. One end of the junction fails to match germline, which may point to a read error.

Beyond this particular receptor, the publication reports: A later analysis found that TCR association rates varied across HLA loci, with DRB1 alleles showing the most associated TCRs and HLA-C alleles the fewest. Roughly uniform sequencing depth across donors was assumed in presence/absence analyses, although this assumption may not hold. In a later analysis, HLA-associated TCR beta chains showed more clonal expansion and lower generation probabilities than non-associated chains that were equally common. A cluster of highly shared sequence variants was judged likely to represent a technical artifact of the sequencing pipeline. In an earlier analysis of approximately 590 of the donors, most TCR beta V segments appeared in productive rearrangements about 87% or about 30% of the time, broadly matching IMGT annotations. In a later analysis, over 15,000 TCR beta sequences were associated with specific HLA alleles at a false discovery rate of 0.05. Most TCR sequences were seen in very few donors, while some public TCRs were found in many individuals. Correlated functional status among segregating V segments might reflect linkage disequilibrium, but an unknown experimental factor could not be ruled out. Only TCR beta chains were sequenced in this cohort, and the absence of alpha or paired-chain data limited detectable features. Compared with the approximately 670-donor mean, donors in an Asian-associated ancestry cluster had fewer N-insertions in productive TCRs, according to a later genetic analysis. V-gene and J-gene trimming of TCR beta chains was associated with a missense DCLRE1C variant in a later genetic analysis, and the association was replicated in an independent cohort. The 87-base-pair reads could not distinguish some IMGT-functional V segments, including TRBV6-2 and TRBV6-3, so those segments were excluded. A later analysis reported that several top co-occurrence clusters appeared linked to parvovirus B19, influenza, CMV and Epstein-Barr virus. Immune exposure information for the cohort was limited to CMV serostatus. A later analysis found that most CMV-associated TCR beta chains appeared HLA-restricted, with HLA associations seemingly driven largely by CMV exposure. Assigning TCR associations to individual alleles was difficult when HLA alleles, especially DR and DQ, strongly co-occurred. Cytomegalovirus status was reported to be diagnosed by the classifier with high specificity and sensitivity in both the original and validation cohorts. The study listed 164 TCR beta chains as associated with cytomegalovirus. According to the authors, the approach could potentially be generalized to other disease states and immunological phenotypes. Because counts were too low, around 17 rarely observed V segments, including chromosome 9 orphons, were left out of the earlier analysis of about 620 of the donors. A further reported finding was that TCR beta sequences accurately predicted the HLA-A and HLA-B alleles for most subjects in the first cohort. Three of the identified cytomegalovirus-associated TCR beta chains were confirmed in vitro to be specific for cytomegalovirus antigens. Because HLA typing was unavailable for some donors at each locus, only the typed subset was used in association tests.

The library was obtained by the immunoSEQ multiplex PCR assay. The multiplex PCR relied on a mix of 60 forward primers for TCR Vbeta segments and 13 reverse primers for TCR Jbeta segments. The CDR3 region of rearranged TCR beta genes was amplified from genomic DNA with a multiplex PCR assay. The Illumina HiSeq System was used to sequence the amplified TCR beta libraries as 87-base-pair reads. From the authors' description of their analysis: Across the roughly 640 repertoires, a later analysis counted tens of millions of unique TCR beta chains, roughly 11 million of which were shared by at least two donors. Raw reads were error-corrected and collapsed into unique sequences by a nearest-neighbor algorithm in which closely related sequences were merged to remove PCR and sequencing errors. CDR3 sequences were aligned to IMGT reference sequences to assign V, D and J gene segments. For a sequence to be retained, a match of at least six nucleotides to both a V gene segment and a J gene segment was required. Rearrangements were called productive when the CDR3 lacked stop codons and stayed in frame with V and J; all others were non-productive. CDR3 was defined by IMGT convention, running from the second conserved V-encoded cysteine to the conserved J-encoded phenylalanine. In an earlier analysis of more than 550 of the donors, sequences lacking an unambiguous match to a single V gene segment were excluded. In an earlier analysis of more than 500 of the donors, a V segment was called functional when productive rearrangements were above 56.7%, and segregating when the standard deviation between donors exceeded 5%. A statistical classification framework was developed to diagnose cytomegalovirus status using the catalog of TCR beta chain sequences. V and J gene assignment, in a later analysis, came from comparing TCR nucleotide sequences with IMGT/GENE-DB human TR gene sequences. In a later analysis, CDR3 sequences and most-parsimonious VDJ recombination scenarios were assigned using the TCRdist pipeline. In a later analysis, every TCR beta chain was defined by the combination of its CDR3 amino acid sequence and its V-gene family, and reads without a unique V-gene family were dropped. As a way to deal with suspected cross-contamination and a sequencing artifact, a later analysis dropped approximately 590 nucleotide sequences that were highly shared and had low generation probability. In a later analysis, a clonal expansion index was calculated for each public chain from normalized within-repertoire ranks of inferred template counts. In a later analysis, generation probabilities were computed using a VDJ recombination model fitted to out-of-frame rearrangements, and the results were checked against IGoR. Hypergeometric tests were used in a later analysis to score TCR-TCR, TCR-HLA and TCR-CMV co-occurrence, with a repertoire-size bias correction applied to the TCR pairs. False discovery rates were estimated in a later analysis by permuting HLA or CMV assignments 20 times. In a later analysis, co-occurring TCRs were grouped using DBSCAN, with TCRdist sequence similarity added in when clustering inside HLA-allele-positive subsets. Repertoires with fewer than 30,000 or more than 120,000 public chains were left out of co-occurrence clustering, as were about 5 repertoires with anomalous nucleotide sharing. Here the immuneACCESS table is served through TCRdb, limited to in-frame sequences with V and J called. Missing clones are a known gap in these copies; in checked studies unresolved V genes cover under half, and the rest lacks a known reason. V, J and clone size were drawn from that table, and D and trimming were deduced from the DNA. The table for this sample lists under 110,000 clones; around 79% of them were counted only once. Around 1.9% of the sample is held by the ten biggest clonotypes.

The CDR3 spans 13 residues, from the cysteine through the phenylalanine. The kept DNA is CDR3 alone, 39 bases in frame from the first base. CDR1 and CDR2 were assigned from the germline V gene (reference sequence) as SEHNR and FQNEAQ. Sequencing used PBMCs. This TCR was recovered from a woman aged 40 to 50 in good health and CMV-seronegative. The chain is made from TRBV7-9 and TRBJ1-4, with the D gene not clear enough to name. CDR3 loop: CSSSLASNEKLFF. The nucleotide sequence reads TGTTCCAGCAGCCTAGCGAGTAATGAAAAACTGTTTTTT. Where the CDR3 stops, the reference TRBV7-9 and TRBJ1-4 genes take over; the full variable domain is DTGVSQNPRHKITKRGQNVTFRCDPISEHNRLYWYRQTLGQGPEFLTYFQNEAQLEKSRLLSDRFSAERPKGSFSTLEIQRTEQGDSAMYLCSSSLASNEKLFFGSGTQLSVL.